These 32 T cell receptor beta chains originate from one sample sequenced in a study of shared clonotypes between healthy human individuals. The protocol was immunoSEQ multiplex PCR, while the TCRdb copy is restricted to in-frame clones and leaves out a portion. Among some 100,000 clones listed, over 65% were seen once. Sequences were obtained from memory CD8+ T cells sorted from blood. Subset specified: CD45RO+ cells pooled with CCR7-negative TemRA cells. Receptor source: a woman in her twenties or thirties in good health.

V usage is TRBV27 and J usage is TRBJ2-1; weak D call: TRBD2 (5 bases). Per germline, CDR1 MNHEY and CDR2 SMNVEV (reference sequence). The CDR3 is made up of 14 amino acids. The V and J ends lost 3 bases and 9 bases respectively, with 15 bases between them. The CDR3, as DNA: TGTGCCAGCAGTTTTCCATTAAACCGGGGTGAGCAGTTCTTC. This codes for CASSFPLNRGEQFF.

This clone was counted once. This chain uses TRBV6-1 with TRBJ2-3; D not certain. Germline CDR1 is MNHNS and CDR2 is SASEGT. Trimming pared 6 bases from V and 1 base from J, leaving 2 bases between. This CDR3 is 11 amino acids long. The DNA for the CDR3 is TGTGCCAGCAGGCGCACAGATACGCAGTATTTT. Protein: CASRRTDTQYF.

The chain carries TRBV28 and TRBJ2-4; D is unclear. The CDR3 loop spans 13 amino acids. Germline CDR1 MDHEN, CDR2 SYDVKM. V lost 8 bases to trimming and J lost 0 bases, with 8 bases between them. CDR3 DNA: TGTGCCAGCCGAAGGGTAGCCAAAAACATTCAGTACTTC. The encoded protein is CASRRVAKNIQYF. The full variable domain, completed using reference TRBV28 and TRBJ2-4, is DVKVTQSSRYLVKRTGEKVFLECVQDMDHENMFWYRQDPGLGLRLIYFSYDVKMKEKGDIPEGYSVSREKKERFSLILESASTNQTSMYLCASRRVAKNIQYFGAGTRLSVL.

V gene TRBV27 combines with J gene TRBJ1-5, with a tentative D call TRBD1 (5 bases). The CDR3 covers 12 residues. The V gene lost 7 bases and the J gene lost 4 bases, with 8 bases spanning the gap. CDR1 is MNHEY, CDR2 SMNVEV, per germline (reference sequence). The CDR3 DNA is TGTGCCAGCAAAGGGGTGAATCAGCCCCAGCATTTT. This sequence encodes CASKGVNQPQHF.

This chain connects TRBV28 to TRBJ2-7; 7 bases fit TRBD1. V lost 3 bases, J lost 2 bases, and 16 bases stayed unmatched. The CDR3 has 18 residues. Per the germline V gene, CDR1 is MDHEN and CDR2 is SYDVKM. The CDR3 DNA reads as TGTGCCAGCAGTTTCACCCTAATGATGACAGGGCTTCCCTACGAGCAGTACTTC. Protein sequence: CASSFTLMMTGLPYEQYF.

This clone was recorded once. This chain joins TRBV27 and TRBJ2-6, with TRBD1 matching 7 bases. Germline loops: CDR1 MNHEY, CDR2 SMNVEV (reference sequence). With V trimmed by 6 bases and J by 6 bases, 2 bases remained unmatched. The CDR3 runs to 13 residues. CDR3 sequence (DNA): TGTGCCAGCAGCACAGGGGAGGCCAACGTCCTGACTTTC. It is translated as CASSTGEANVLTF.

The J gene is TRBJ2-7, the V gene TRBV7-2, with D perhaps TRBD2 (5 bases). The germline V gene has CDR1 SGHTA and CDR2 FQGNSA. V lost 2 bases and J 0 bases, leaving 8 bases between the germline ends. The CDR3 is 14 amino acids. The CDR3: CASSLRRDSYEQYF. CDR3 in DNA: TGTGCCAGCAGCTTACGACGGGACTCCTACGAGCAGTACTTC.

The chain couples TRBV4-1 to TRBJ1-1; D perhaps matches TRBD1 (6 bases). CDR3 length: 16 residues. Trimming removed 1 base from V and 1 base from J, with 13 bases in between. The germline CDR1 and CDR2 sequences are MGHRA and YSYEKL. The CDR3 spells CASSQGHAQGNTEAFF. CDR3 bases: TGCGCCAGCAGCCAAGGACACGCACAGGGGAACACTGAAGCTTTCTTT.

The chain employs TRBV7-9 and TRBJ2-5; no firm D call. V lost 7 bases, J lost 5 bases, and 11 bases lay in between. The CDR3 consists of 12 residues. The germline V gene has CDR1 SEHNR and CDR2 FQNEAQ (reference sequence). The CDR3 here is CASTHGSETQYF. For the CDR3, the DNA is TGTGCCAGCACCCACGGGTCGGAGACCCAGTACTTC.

In DNA form, the CDR3 reads TGTGCCAGCAGCTCCAACCTCTCTGGAAACACCATATATTTT. It codes for CASSSNLSGNTIYF. The J gene is TRBJ1-3, the V gene TRBV6-6; D gene unclear. With 6 bases removed from V and 0 bases from J, the gap between germline ends came to 9 bases. There are 14 residues in the CDR3. Germline V gene data show CDR1 as MNHNY and CDR2 as SVGAGI (reference sequence).

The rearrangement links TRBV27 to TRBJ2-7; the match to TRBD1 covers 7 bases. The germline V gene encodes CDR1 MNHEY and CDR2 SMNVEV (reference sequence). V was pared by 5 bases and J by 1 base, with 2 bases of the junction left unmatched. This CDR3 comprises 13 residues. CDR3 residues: CASSLTGSYEQYF. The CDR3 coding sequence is TGTGCCAGCAGTCTGACAGGGTCCTACGAGCAGTACTTC.

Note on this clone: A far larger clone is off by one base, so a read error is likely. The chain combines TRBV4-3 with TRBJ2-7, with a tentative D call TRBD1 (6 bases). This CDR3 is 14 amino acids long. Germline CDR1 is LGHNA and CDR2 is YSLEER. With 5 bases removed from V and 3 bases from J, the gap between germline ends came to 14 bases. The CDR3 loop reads CASSLVTGGYEQYF. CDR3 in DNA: TGCGCCAGCAGCTTAGTGACAGGAGGCTACGAGCAGTACTTC.

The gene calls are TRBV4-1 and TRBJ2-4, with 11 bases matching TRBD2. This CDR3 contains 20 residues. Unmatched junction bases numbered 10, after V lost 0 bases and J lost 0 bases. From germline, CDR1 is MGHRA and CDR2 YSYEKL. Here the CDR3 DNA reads TGCGCCAGCAGCCAAGATCGGTACCCGGGACTAGCGGTAGCCAAAAACATTCAGTACTTC. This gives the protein CASSQDRYPGLAVAKNIQYF.

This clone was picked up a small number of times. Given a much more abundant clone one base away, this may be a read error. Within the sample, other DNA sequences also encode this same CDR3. In DNA, the CDR3 is TGTGCCAGCAGTGAAGGGAACACCGGGGAGCTGTTTTTT. It yields the protein CASSEGNTGELFF. The chain is built from TRBV6-4 and TRBJ2-2; D call uncertain. The CDR3 length is 13 residues. Between the trimmed V and J ends, which lost 3 bases and 1 base, there was a span of 3 bases. From germline, CDR1 is MRHNA and CDR2 SNTAGT.

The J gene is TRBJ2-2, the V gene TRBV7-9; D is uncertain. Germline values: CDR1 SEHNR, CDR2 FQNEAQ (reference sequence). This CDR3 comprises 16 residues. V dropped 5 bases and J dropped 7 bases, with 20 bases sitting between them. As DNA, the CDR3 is TGTGCCAGCAGCCCAGATCTAGAAGGACCCCACGGGGAGCTGTTTTTT. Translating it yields CASSPDLEGPHGELFF.

CDR3 loop: CASSYSQGNTGELFF. CDR3 DNA sequence: TGTGCCAGCAGTTACTCCCAGGGGAACACCGGGGAGCTGTTTTTT. The chain is built from TRBV6-5 and TRBJ2-2; a possible D gene is TRBD1 (5 bases). CDR1 and CDR2 (germline): MNHEY, SVGAGI. The CDR3 is made up of 15 amino acids. Trimming removed 0 bases at V and 1 base at J, with 6 bases between.

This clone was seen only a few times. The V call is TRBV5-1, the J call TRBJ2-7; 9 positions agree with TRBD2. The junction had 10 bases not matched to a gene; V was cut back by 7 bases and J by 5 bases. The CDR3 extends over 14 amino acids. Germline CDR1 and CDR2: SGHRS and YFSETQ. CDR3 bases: TGCGCCAGCCATAGCGGGAGTATCGAGCACGAGCAGTACTTC. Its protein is CASHSGSIEHEQYF.

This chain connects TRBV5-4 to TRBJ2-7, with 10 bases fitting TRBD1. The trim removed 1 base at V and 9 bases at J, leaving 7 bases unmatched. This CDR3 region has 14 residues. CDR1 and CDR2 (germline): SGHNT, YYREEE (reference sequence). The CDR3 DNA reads TGTGCCAGCAGCTTGTGGGACAGGGGATCTCGGCAGTACTTC. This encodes CASSLWDRGSRQYF.

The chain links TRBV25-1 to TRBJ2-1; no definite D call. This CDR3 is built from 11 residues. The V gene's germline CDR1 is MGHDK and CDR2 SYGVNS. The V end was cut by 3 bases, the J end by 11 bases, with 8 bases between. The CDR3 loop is CASSDGKKQFF. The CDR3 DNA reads TGTGCCAGCAGTGATGGAAAAAAGCAGTTCTTC.

The CDR3 reads CASSLTGGRSGNTIYF. The DNA for the CDR3 is TGCGCCAGCAGCTTAACAGGGGGCCGGTCTGGAAACACCATATATTTT. V and J are TRBV5-1 and TRBJ1-3, with 9 bases that match TRBD1. This CDR3 has 16 residues. Germline CDR1 is SGHRS and CDR2 is YFSETQ. Losses at the gene ends were 2 bases for V and 1 base for J; bases not matched to a gene: 4.

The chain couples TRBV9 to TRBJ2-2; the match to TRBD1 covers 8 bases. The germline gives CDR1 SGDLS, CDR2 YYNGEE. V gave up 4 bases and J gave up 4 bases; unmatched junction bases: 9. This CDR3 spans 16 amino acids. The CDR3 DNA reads TGTGCCAGCAGCTCACCAGGGGGCGCGGGCACCGGGGAGCTGTTTTTT. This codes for CASSSPGGAGTGELFF.

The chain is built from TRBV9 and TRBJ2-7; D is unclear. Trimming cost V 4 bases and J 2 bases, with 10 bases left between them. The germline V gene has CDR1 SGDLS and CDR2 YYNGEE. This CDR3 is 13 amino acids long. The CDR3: CASSPGNTYEQYF. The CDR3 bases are TGTGCCAGCAGCCCGGGTAACACCTACGAGCAGTACTTC. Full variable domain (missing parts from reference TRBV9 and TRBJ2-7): DSGVTQTPKHLITATGQRVTLRCSPRSGDLSVYWYQQSLDQGLQFLIQYYNGEERAKGNILERFSAQQFPDLHSELNLSSLELGDSALYFCASSPGNTYEQYFGPGTRLTVT.

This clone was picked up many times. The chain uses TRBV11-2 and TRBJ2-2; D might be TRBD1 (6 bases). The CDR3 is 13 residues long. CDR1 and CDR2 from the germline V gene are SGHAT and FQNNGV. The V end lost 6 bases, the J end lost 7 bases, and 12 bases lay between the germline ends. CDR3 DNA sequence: TGTGCCAGCAGAGAACAGGGAGACGGGGAGCTGTTTTTT. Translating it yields CASREQGDGELFF. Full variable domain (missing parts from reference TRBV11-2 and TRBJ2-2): EAGVAQSPRYKIIEKRQSVAFWCNPISGHATLYWYQQILGQGPKLLIQFQNNGVVDDSQLPKDRFSAERLKGVDSTLKIQPAKLEDSAVYLCASREQGDGELFFGEGSRLTVL.

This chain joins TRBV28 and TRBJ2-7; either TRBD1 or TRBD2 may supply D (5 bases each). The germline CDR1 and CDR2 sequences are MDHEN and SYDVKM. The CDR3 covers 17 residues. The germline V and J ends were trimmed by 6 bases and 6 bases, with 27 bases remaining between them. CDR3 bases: TGTGCCAGCAGACAGTACTGGTCGGGGCCCCCGGACGCCGAGCAGTACTTC. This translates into CASRQYWSGPPDAEQYF.

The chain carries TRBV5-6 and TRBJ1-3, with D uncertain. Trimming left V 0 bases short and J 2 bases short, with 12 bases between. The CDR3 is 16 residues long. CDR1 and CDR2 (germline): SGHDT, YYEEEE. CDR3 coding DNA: TGTGCCAGCAGCTTGGCGTGGAGTGTACCTGGAAACACCATATATTTT. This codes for CASSLAWSVPGNTIYF.

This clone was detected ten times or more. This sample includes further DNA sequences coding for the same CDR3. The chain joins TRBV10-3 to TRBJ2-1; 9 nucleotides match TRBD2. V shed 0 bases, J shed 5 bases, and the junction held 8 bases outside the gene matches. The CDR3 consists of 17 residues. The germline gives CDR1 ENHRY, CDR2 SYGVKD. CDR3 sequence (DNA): TGTGCCATCAGTGAGTCCCGAGCTAGCGGGGATCACAATGAGCAGTTCTTC. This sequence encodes CAISESRASGDHNEQFF.

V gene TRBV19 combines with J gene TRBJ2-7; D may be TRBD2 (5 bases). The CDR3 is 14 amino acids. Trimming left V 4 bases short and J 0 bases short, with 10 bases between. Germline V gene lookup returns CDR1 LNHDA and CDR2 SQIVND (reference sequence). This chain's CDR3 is CASSTSGVSYEQYF. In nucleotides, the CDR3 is TGTGCCAGTAGTACTTCCGGGGTCTCCTACGAGCAGTACTTC.

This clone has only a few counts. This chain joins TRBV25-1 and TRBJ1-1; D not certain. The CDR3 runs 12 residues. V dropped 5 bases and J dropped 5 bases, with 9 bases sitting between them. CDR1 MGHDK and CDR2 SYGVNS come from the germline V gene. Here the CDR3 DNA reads TGTGCCAGCAGTTCGGCTGGGACTGAAGCTTTCTTT. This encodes CASSSAGTEAFF.

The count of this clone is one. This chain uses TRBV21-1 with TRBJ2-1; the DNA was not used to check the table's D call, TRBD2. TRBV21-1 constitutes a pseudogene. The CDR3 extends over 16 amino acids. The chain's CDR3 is CASSPQREMAWNEQFF. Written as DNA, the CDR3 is TGTGCCAGCAGCCCTCAGCGGGAGATGGCTTGGAATGAGCAGTTCTTC.

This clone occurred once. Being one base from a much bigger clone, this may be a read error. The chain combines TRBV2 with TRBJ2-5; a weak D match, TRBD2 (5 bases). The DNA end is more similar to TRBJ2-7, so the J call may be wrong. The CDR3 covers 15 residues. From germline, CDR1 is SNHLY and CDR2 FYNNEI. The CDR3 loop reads CASSEGSFWRDEQYF. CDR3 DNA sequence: TGTGCCAGCAGTGAAGGCAGCTTTTGGCGGGACGAGCAGTACTTC.

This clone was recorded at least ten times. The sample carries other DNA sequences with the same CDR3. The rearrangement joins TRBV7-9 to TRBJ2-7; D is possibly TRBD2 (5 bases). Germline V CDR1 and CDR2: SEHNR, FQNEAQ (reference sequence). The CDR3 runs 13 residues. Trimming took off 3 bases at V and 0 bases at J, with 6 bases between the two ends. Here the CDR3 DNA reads TGTGCCAGCAGCTTCGGGGACTCCTACGAGCAGTACTTC. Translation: CASSFGDSYEQYF.

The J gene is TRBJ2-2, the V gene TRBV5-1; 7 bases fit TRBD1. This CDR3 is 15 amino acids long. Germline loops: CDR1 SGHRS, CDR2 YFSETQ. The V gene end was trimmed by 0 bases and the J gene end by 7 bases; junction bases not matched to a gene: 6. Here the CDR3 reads CASSLGDRDFGELFF. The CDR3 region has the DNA TGCGCCAGCAGCTTGGGCGACAGGGATTTCGGGGAGCTGTTTTTT.